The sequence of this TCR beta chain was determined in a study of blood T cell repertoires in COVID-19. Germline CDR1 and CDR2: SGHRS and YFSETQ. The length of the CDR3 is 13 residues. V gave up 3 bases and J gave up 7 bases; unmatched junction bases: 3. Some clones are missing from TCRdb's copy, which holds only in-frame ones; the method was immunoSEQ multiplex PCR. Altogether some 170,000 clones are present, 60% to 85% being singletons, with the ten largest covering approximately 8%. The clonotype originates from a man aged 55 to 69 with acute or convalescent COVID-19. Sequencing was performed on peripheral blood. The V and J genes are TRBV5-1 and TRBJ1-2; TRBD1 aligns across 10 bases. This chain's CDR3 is CASSSGTGVGYTF. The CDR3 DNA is TGCGCCAGCAGCTCCGGGACAGGGGTTGGCTACACCTTC.